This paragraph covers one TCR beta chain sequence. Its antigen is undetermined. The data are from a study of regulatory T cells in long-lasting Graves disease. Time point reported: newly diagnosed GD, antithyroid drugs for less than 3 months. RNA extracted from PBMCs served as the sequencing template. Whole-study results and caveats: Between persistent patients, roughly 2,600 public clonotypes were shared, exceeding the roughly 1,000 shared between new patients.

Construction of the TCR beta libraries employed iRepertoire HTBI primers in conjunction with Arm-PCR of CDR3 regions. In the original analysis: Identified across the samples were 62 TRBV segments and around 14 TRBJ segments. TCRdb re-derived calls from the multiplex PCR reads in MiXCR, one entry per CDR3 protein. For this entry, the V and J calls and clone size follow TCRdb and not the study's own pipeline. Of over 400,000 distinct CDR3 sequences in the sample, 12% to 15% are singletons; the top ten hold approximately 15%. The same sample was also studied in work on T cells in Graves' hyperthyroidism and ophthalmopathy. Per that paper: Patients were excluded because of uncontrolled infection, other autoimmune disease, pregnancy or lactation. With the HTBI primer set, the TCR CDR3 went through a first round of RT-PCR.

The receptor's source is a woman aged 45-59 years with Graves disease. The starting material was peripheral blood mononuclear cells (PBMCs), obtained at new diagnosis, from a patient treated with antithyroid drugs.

This chain's CDR3 is CASSPIGGEREQYF. Here the CDR3 DNA reads TGTGCCAGCAGTCCCATTGGGGGGGAGAGGGAGCAGTACTTC. The V gene is TRBV27, the J gene TRBJ2-7; TRBD2 agrees at 7 bases. The V segment lost 5 bases and the J segment 7 bases; nucleotides outside the gene matches: 11. This CDR3 is built from 14 residues. Germline V gives CDR1 MNHEY, CDR2 SMNVEV (reference sequence).